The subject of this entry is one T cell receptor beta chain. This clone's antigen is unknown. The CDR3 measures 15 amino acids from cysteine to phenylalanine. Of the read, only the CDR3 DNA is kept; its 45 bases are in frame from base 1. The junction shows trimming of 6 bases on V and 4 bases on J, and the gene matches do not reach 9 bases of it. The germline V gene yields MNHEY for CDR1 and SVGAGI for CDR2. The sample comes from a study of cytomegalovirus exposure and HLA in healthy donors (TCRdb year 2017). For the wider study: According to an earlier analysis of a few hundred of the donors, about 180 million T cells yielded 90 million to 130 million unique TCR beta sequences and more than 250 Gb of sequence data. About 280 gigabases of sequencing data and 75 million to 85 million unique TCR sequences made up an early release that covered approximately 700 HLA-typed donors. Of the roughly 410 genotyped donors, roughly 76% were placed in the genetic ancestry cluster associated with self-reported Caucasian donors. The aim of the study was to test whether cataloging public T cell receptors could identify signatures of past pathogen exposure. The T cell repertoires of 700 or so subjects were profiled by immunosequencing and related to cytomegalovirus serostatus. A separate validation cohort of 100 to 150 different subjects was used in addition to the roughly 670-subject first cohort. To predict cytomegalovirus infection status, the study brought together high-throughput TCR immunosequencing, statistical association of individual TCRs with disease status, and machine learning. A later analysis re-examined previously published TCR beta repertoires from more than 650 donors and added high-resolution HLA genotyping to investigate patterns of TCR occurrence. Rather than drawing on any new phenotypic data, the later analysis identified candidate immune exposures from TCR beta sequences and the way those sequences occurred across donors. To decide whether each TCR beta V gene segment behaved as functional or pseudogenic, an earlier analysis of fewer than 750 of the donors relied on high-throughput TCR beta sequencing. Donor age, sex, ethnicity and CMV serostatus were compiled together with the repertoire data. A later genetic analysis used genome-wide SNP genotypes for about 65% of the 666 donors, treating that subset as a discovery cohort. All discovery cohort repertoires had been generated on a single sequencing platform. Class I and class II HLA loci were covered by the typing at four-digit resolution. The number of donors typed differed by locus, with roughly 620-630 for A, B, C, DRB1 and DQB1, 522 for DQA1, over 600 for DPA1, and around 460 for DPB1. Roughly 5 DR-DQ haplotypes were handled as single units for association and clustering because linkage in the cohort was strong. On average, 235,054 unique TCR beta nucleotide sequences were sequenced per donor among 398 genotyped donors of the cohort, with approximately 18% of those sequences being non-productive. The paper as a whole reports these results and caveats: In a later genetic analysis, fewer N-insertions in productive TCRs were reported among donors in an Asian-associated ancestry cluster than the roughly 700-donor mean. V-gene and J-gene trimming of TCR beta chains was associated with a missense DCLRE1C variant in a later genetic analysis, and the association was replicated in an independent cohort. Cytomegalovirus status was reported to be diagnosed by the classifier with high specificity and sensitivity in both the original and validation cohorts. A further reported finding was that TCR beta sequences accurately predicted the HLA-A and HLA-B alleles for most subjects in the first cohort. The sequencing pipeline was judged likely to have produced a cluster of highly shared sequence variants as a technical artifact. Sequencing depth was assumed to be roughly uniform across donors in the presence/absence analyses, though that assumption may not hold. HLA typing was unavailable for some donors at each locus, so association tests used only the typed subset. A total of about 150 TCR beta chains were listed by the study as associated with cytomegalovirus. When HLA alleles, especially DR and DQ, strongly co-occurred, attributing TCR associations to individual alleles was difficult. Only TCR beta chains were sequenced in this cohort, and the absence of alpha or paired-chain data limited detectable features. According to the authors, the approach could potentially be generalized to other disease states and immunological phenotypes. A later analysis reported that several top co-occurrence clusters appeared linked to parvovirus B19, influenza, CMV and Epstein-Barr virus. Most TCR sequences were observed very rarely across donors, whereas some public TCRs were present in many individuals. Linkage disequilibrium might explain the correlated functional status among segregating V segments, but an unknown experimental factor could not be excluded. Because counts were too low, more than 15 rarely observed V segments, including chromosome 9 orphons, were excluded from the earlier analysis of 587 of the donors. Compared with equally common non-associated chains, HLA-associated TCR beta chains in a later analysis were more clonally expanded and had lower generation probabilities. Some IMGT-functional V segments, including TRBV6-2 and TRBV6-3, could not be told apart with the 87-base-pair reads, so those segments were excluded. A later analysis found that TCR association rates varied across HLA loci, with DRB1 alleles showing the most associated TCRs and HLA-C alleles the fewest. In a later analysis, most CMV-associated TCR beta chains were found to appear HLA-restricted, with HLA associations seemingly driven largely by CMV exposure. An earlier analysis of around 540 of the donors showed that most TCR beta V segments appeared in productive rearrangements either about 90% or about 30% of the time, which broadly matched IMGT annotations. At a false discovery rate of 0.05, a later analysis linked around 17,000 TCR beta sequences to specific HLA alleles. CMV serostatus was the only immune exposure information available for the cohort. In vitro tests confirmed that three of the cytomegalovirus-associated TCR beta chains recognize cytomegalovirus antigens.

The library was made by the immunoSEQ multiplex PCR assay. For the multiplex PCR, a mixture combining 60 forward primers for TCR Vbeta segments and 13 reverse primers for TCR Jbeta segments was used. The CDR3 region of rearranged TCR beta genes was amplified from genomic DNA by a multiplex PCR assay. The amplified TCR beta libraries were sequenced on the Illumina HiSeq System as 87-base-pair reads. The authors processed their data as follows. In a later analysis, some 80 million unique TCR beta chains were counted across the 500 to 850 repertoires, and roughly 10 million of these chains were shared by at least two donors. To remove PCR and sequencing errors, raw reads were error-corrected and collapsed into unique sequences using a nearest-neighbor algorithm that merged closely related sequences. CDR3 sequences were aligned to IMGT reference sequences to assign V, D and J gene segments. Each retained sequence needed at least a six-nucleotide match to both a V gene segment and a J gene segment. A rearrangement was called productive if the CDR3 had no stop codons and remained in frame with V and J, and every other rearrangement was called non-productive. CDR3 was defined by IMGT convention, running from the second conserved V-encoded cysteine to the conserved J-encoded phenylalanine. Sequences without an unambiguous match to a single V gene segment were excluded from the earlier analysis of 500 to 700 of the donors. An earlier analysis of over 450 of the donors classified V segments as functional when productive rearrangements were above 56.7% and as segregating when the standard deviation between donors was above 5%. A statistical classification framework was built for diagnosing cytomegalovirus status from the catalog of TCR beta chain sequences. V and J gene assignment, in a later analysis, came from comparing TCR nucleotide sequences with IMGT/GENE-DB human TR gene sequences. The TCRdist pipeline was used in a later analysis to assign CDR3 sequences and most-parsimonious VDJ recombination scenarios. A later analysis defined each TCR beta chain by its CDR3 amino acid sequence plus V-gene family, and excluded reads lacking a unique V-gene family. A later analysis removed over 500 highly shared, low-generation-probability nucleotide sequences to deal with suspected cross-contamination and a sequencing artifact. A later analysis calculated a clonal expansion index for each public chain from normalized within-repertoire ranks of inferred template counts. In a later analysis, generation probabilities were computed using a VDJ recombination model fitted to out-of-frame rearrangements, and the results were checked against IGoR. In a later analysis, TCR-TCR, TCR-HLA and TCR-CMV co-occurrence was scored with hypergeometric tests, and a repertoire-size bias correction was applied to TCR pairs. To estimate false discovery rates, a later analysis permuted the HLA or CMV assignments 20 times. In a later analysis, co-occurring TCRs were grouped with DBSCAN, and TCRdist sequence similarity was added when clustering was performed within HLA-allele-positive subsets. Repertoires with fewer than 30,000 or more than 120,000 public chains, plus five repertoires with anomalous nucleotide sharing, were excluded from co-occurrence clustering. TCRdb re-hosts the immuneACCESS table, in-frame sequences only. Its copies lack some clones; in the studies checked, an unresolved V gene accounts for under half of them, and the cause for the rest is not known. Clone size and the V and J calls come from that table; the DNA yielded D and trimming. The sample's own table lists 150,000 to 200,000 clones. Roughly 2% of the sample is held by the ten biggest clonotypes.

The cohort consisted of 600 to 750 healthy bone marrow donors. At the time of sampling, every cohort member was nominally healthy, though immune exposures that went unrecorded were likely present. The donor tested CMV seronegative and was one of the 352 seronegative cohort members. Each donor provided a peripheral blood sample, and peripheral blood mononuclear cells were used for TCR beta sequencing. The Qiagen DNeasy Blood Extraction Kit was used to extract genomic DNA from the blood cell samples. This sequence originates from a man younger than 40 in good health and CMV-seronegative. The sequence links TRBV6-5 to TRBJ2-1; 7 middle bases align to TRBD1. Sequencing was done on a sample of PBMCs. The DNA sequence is TGTGCCAGCAGCCCCCGGGACAGTGTTTACAATGAGCAGTTCTTC. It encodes CASSPRDSVYNEQFF.